This T cell receptor (beta chain) was observed in a study of blood T cell repertoires in COVID-19. Exposed participants came across a COVID-19 case within 2 weeks before study entry. Some clones are missing from TCRdb's copy, which holds only in-frame ones; the method was immunoSEQ multiplex PCR. Of around 240,000 clones in the sample, about nine tenths were seen once. V shed 6 bases and J shed 5 bases, with 14 bases lying between them. Germline lookup yields CDR1 SEHNR and CDR2 FQNEAQ (reference sequence). The CDR3 is 14 residues long. The sequencing input was PBMCs or T cells enriched from blood (not recorded which). The sequence came from a man in his fifties or sixties who had been exposed to COVID-19. The rearrangement links TRBV7-9 to TRBJ2-1, with D perhaps matching TRBD1 (6 bases). In nucleotides, the CDR3 is TGTGCCAGCAGTTCCCGGACAGAAGACAATGAGCAGTTCTTC. Amino acid sequence: CASSSRTEDNEQFF.